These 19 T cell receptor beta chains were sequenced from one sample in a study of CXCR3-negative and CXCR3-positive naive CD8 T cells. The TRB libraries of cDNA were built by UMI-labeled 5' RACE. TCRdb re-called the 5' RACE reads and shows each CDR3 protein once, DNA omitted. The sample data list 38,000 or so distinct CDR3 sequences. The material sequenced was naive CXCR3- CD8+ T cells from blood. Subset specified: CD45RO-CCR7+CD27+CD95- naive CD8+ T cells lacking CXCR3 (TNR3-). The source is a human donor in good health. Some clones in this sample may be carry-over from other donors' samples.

The chain's CDR3 is CASSLGQGLDEQYF. V usage is TRBV11-2 and J usage is TRBJ2-7; TCRdb gives TRBD1 as the D gene, but with no DNA this cannot be confirmed. This CDR3 comprises 14 residues. Germline V gene data show CDR1 as SGHAT and CDR2 as FQNNGV.

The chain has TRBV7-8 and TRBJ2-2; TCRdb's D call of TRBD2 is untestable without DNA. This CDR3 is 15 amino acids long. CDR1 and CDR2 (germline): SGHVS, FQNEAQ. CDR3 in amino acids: CASSGSSVRGGELFF.

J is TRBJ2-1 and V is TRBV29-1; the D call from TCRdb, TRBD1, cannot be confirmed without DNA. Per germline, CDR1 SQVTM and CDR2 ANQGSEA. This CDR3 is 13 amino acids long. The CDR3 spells CSVVTIGRDEQFF.

This chain's CDR3 is CASSGGGAPGYEQYF. The chain is built from TRBV7-8 and TRBJ2-7; TCRdb lists TRBD1, though no DNA is available to test this call. CDR1 SGHVS and CDR2 FQNEAQ come from the germline V gene. This CDR3 comprises 15 residues. Drawing the rest from reference TRBV7-8 and TRBJ2-7, the complete variable domain is GAGVSQSPRYKVAKRGQDVALRCDPISGHVSLFWYQQALGQGPEFLTYFQNEAQLDKSGLPSDRFFAERPEGSVSTLKIQRTQQEDSAVYLCASSGGGAPGYEQYFGPGTRLTVT.

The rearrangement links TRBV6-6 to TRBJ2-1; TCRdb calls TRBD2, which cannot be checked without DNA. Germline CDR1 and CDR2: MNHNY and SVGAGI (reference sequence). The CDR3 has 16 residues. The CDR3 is CASSRLAGDRFNEQFF.

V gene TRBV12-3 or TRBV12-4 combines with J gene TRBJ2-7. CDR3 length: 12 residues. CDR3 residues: CASSFTAYEQYF.

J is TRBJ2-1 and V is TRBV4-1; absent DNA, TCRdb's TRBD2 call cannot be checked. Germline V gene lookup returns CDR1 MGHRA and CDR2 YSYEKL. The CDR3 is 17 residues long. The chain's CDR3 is CASSQDLAGGPYNEQFF.

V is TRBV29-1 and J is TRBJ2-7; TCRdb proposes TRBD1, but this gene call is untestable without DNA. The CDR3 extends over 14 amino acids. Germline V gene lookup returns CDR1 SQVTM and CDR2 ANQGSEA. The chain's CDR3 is CSVGGRGDNYEQYF.

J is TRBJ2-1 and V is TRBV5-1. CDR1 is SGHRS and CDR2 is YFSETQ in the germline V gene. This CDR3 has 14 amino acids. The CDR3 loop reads CASSAWKVPNVQFF.

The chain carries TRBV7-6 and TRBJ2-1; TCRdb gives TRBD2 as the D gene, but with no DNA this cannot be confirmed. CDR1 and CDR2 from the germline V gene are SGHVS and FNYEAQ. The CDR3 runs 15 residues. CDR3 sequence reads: CASSLVEAGGNEQFF.

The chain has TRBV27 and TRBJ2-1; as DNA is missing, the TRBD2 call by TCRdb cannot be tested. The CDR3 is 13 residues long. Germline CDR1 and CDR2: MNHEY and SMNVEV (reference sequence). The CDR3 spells CASSWSEGNEQFF.

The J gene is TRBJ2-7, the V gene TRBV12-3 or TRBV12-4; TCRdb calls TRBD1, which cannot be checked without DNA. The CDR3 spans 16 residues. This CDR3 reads CASSSGTGLLSYEQYF.

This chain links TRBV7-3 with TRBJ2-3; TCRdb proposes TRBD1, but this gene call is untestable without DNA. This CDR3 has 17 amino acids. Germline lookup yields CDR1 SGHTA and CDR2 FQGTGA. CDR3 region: CASSLTRNGGITDTQYF.

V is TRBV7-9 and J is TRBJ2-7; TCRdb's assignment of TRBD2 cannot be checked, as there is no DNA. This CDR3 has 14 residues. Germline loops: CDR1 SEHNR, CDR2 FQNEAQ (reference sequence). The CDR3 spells CASTAPDAGYEQYF.

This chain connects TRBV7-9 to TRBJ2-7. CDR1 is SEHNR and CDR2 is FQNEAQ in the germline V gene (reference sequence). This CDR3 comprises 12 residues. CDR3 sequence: CASSSLDYEQYF.

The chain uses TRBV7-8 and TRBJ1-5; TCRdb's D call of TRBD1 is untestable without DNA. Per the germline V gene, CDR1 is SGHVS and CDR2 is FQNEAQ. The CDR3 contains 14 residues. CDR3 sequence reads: CASSPLQGREPQHF.

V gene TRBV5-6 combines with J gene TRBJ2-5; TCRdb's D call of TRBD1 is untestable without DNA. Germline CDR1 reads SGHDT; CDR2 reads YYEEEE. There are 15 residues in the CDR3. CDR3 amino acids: CASRDGTRLQETQYF.

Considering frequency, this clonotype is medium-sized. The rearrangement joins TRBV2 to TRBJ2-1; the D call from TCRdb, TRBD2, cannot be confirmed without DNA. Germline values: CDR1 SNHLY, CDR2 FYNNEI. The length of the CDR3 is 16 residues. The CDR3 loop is CASSGPSGGAYNEQFF.

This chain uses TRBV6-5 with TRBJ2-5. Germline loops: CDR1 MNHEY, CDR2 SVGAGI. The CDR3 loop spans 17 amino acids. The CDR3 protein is CASRLNGGDSPQEAQYF.